The clone carrying this T cell receptor beta chain was recorded only once. The CDR3 extends over 17 amino acids. The germline gives CDR1 MRHNA, CDR2 SNTAGT. Trimming took 6 bases from V and 0 from J; bases not matched to a gene: 11. Data came from immunoSEQ multiplex PCR; TCRdb stores just in-frame clones and leaves some out. The sample holds 20,000 to 30,000 clones; roughly four fifths are singletons and the top ten take roughly 20%. This record comes from a study of lymphopenia after photon versus proton radiotherapy. Sequencing was performed on peripheral blood, taken from a patient treated with proton-based radiotherapy. V gene TRBV6-4 combines with J gene TRBJ2-1; 7 nucleotides line up with TRBD2. This TCR was sampled from an older woman with pancreatic cancer. CDR3 coding DNA: TGTGCCAGCAGCGAAAAACTAGCGCCGAACTCCTACAATGAGCAGTTCTTC. Its translation is CASSEKLAPNSYNEQFF.